This T cell receptor (beta chain) was documented in a study of blood T cell repertoires in COVID-19. At the level of the study: The United States, Italy and Spain were the sources of the acute and convalescent COVID-19 samples. The analysed material was cDNA or gDNA that came from T cells, B-cell-depleted T cells, or PBMCs.

Germline trimming cut 4 bases from V and 4 bases from J; bases unmatched to any gene: 4. The CDR3 extends over 13 amino acids. CDR1 SGDLS and CDR2 YYNGEE come from the germline V gene. Study processing details: Amplification from reference gene primers served as the basis for estimated nucleated cell counts. Clones were read by immunoSEQ multiplex PCR, and TCRdb kept only the in-frame ones, dropping some. The D gene and trimming were derived from the DNA, and the V and J assignments and clone size from that table. The profile shows 130,000 to 150,000 clones, around 81% of them singletons. The receptor was isolated from a human donor in a cohort sampled during active COVID-19. The V gene is TRBV9, the J gene TRBJ2-5; 7 bases agree with TRBD1. Sequencing was done on a sample of peripheral blood. This CDR3 reads CASSYRGGETQYF. The CDR3 DNA reads as TGTGCCAGCAGCTACAGGGGCGGAGAGACCCAGTACTTC.